Listed below are T cell receptor beta chains from one sample, sequenced in a study of blood T cell repertoires in COVID-19. Data came from immunoSEQ multiplex PCR; TCRdb stores just in-frame clones and leaves some out. The sample has about 300,000 clones, over 75% seen once. The specimen sequenced was peripheral blood. The receptors were sampled from a human donor in a cohort sampled during active COVID-19. The CDR3 runs from the conserved cysteine through the conserved F or W. The D gene is left open where the match is weak. For some rows the clone size is stated as once, few or many, or as a class when expanded; others skip it.

>NA|TRBV6-5|TRBJ1-2|NA
CASSYGTDHGYTF
TGTGCCAGCAGTTATGGGACTGATCATGGCTACACCTTC
>NA|TRBV9|TRBJ2-1|TRBD2
CASSVDGTSGVYNEQFF
TGTGCCAGCAGCGTAGACGGGACTAGCGGGGTCTACAATGAGCAGTTCTTC
>NA|TRBV13|TRBJ1-4|NA
CASSFRGKLFF
TGTGCCAGCAGCTTTCGAGGAAAACTGTTTTTT
>NA|TRBV19|TRBJ1-4|NA
CASRDIISEKLFF
TGTGCCAGTAGAGACATAATTTCTGAAAAACTGTTTTTT
>once|TRBV7-9|TRBJ1-4|NA
CASSLGGGREKLFF
TGTGCCAGCAGCTTAGGGGGCGGAAGGGAAAAACTGTTTTTT
>NA|TRBV18|TRBJ2-1|NA
CASSPTYNEQFF
TGTGCCAGCTCACCAACATACAATGAGCAGTTCTTC
>once|TRBV28|TRBJ2-1|NA
CASSSPGNEQFF
TGTGCCAGCAGTTCCCCGGGCAATGAGCAGTTCTTC
>NA|TRBV28|TRBJ1-5|NA
CASSFRGSNQPQHF
TGTGCCAGCAGTTTTAGGGGGAGCAATCAGCCCCAGCATTTT
>NA|TRBV4-1|TRBJ2-5|NA
CASSRQPEATRETQYF
TGCGCCAGCAGCCGCCAACCGGAGGCCACAAGGGAGACCCAGTACTTC
>NA|TRBV6-5|TRBJ1-1|NA
CASSYSTQNTEAFF
TGTGCCAGCAGTTACTCGACACAGAACACTGAAGCTTTCTTT
>NA|TRBV5-8|TRBJ2-3|NA
CASSSGGALLDTQYF
TGTGCCAGCAGCTCTGGCGGGGCCTTGCTCGATACGCAGTATTTT
>NA|TRBV19|TRBJ1-6|NA
CASIGRPLTGPLHF
TGTGCCAGTATCGGCAGGCCCCTCACGGGGCCCCTCCACTTT
>NA|TRBV3-1/TRBV3-2|TRBJ2-7|TRBD2
CASSQDISGAYEQYF
TGTGCCAGCAGCCAAGATATTAGCGGGGCCTACGAGCAGTACTTC
>few|TRBV9|TRBJ1-3|NA
CASSVDSHGNTIYF
TGTGCCAGCAGCGTAGACAGCCACGGAAACACCATATATTTT
>NA|TRBV3-1/TRBV3-2|TRBJ2-5|TRBD2
CASSQRGGEETQYF
TGTGCCAGCAGCCAACGGGGGGGTGAGGAGACCCAGTACTTC